This TCR beta chain came from a study of spatial heterogeneity in lung cancer. Overall study context: Consistent detection of more beta-chain than alpha-chain sequences was observed. Study outcomes and limitations: Intratumoral expanded alpha and beta TCR counts were found to track tumor mutation counts. Expanded TCRs classified as ubiquitous or regional were counted, and these counts tracked ubiquitous and regional nonsynonymous mutations, respectively.

TCRdb re-derived calls from the 5' RACE reads in MiXCR, one entry per CDR3 protein. The sample consists of fewer than 20,000 distinct CDR3 sequences, about 7.5% of them appearing once. Time point indicated: sample taken at primary tumor resection. The donors, 72 patients with untreated early-stage non-small cell lung cancer, provided the samples. In each case, whole RNA from tumor, nontumor lung or frozen PBMC was sequenced unsorted. CDR3 size: 15 residues. The J segment lost 4 bases and the V segment lost 1 base, leaving 4 bases of the junction unmatched. Germline CDR1 SGHVS, CDR2 FNYEAQ. On this clonotype itself: The target antigen is unknown.

This sample comprised lung tumor tissue, obtained at surgery. The J gene is TRBJ1-5, the V gene TRBV7-6, with TRBD1 identical over 7 bases. The receptor comes from a male donor with early-stage non-small cell lung cancer. The CDR3 is CASSLGGTVNQPQHF. The CDR3 nucleotides read TGTGCCAGCAGCTTAGGTGGGACAGTAAATCAGCCCCAGCATTTT.